One and the same sample provided the 17 T cell receptor beta chains below, sequenced in a study of blood T cells in healthy people across ages. A J-beta primer mix and a sample-barcoded 5' primer were used in a second PCR of about 7 to 12 cycles. TCRdb fed the 5' RACE reads into MiXCR, producing one record per CDR3 protein. The sample gives hundreds of thousands of distinct CDR3 sequences, 30% to 45% of which show up once; around 13% is in the top ten. The sequenced material came from blood. The receptor set was obtained from a man younger than 35 in good health.

The V gene is TRBV29-1, the J gene TRBJ1-2; no reliable D call. The germline CDR1 and CDR2 sequences are SQVTM and ANQGSEA. The CDR3 runs 11 residues. The germline V and J ends were trimmed by 0 bases and 8 bases, with 7 bases remaining between them. CDR3 DNA: TGCAGCGTTGAAGATCGGGCGGGCTACACCTTC. Its protein product is CSVEDRAGYTF.

As to this clonotype: A read error is possible here, since a much larger clone lies one base away. The CDR3 sequence is CSAPRTGMQETLYF. CDR3 bases: TGCAGTGCCCCCAGGACAGGGATGCAAGAGACCCTGTACTTC. The V and J genes are TRBV20-1 and TRBJ2-5; 8 nucleotides align to TRBD1. Germline assignment: CDR1 DFQATT and CDR2 SNEGSKA (reference sequence). CDR3 size: 14 residues.

In its sample, this clonotype was seen a few times. This chain joins TRBV7-2 and TRBJ1-1; D not certain. Trimming pared 2 bases from V and 4 bases from J, leaving 11 bases between. CDR3 length: 14 residues. Germline CDR1 reads SGHTA; CDR2 reads FQGNSA. CDR3 protein: CASSLSPGSTEAFF. The CDR3 coding sequence is TGTGCCAGCAGCTTATCCCCGGGTTCCACTGAAGCTTTCTTT.

In this sample, this clonotype turned up many times. The chain uses TRBV6-6 and TRBJ1-2; D remains unclear. This CDR3 has 14 residues. Trimming removed 5 bases from V and 4 bases from J, with 14 bases in between. Per the germline V gene, CDR1 is MNHNY and CDR2 is SVGAGI (reference sequence). The CDR3 DNA is TGTGCCAGCAGTCCCATGGAGGCGAGCTATGGCTACACCTTC. It translates to CASSPMEASYGYTF.

V and J are TRBV12-3 or TRBV12-4 and TRBJ2-5; 8 bases are a match to TRBD2. The CDR3 covers 15 residues. V lost 6 bases, J lost 5 bases, and 11 bases stayed unmatched. The DNA for the CDR3 is TGTGCCAGCAGACAGCGGGAGCTCACTGGGGAGACCCAGTACTTC. As protein: CASRQRELTGETQYF.

This clonotype appeared a single time. CDR3 protein: CASSLVSGPVTYNEQFF. The CDR3 DNA reads as TGTGCCAGCAGTTTAGTTAGTGGGCCCGTTACCTACAATGAGCAGTTCTTC. This chain links TRBV12-3 or TRBV12-4 with TRBJ2-1; D gene unclear. The germline V and J ends were trimmed by 1 base and 2 bases, with 15 bases remaining between them. The CDR3 has 17 amino acids.

This clonotype has just a few counts. V is TRBV20-1 and J is TRBJ1-6; 9 positions match TRBD1. J gave up 8 bases and V 6 bases, and 8 bases lay outside the gene matches. This CDR3 contains 14 residues. Looked up from germline, CDR1 is DFQATT and CDR2 is SNEGSKA (reference sequence). The CDR3 loop is CSAGWDRVDSPLHF. DNA for the CDR3: TGCAGTGCCGGGTGGGACAGGGTAGATTCACCCCTCCACTTT.

This sequence joins TRBV20-1 and TRBJ1-1; D uncertain. Trimming pared 0 bases from V and 0 bases from J, leaving 17 bases between. Germline CDR1 is DFQATT and CDR2 is SNEGSKA (reference sequence). The CDR3 contains 17 residues. The CDR3 loop is CSARDRSGIDMNTEAFF. The CDR3 bases are TGCAGTGCTAGAGATAGGAGCGGAATCGACATGAACACTGAAGCTTTCTTT.

The chain recombines TRBV7-6 with TRBJ2-1, with D possibly matching TRBD2 (6 bases). Trimming left V 5 bases short and J 8 bases short, with 16 bases between. The CDR3 is 14 residues long. Germline V lookup: CDR1 SGHVS, CDR2 FNYEAQ. The DNA for the CDR3 is TGTGCCAGCAGCCTACGAGGGCGGGGCGATGAGCAGTTCTTC. Its translation is CASSLRGRGDEQFF.

The chain joins TRBV7-3 to TRBJ2-3; TRBD2 agrees at 10 bases. Trimming took 2 bases from V and 0 from J; bases not matched to a gene: 2. This CDR3 spans 16 amino acids. Per the germline V gene, CDR1 is SGHTA and CDR2 is FQGTGA. The CDR3 spells CASSLPAGGSTDTQYF. The CDR3 DNA follows: TGTGCCAGCAGCTTACCAGCGGGGGGGAGCACAGATACGCAGTATTTT.

In its sample, this clonotype was seen many times. The chain links TRBV29-1 to TRBJ2-1; D unclear. This CDR3 contains 13 residues. Per germline, CDR1 SQVTM and CDR2 ANQGSEA. Trimming pared 7 bases from V and 0 bases from J, leaving 10 bases between. CDR3 sequence: CSAETGSYNEQFF. CDR3 DNA sequence: TGCAGCGCCGAAACTGGCTCCTACAATGAGCAGTTCTTC.

Turning to this clonotype: One end of the junction fails to match germline, which may point to a read error. For the CDR3, the DNA is TGCAGTGCTCCGAGCGGGGCCAACAATAAGCAGTTCTTC. Translation gives CSAPSGANNKQFF. This chain joins TRBV20-1 and TRBJ2-1, with TRBD2 matching over 7 bases. The CDR3 is made up of 13 amino acids. Germline V lookup: CDR1 DFQATT, CDR2 SNEGSKA (reference sequence).

At least ten counts were recorded for this clonotype. The gene calls are TRBV5-1 and TRBJ2-3; D is ambiguous. The germline gives CDR1 SGHRS, CDR2 YFSETQ. Between the trimmed V and J ends, which lost 0 bases and 6 bases, there was a span of 17 bases. The CDR3 spans 16 residues. DNA for the CDR3: TGCGCCAGCAGCTTGGAGGGCAGAAGTACAGTCGATACGCAGTATTTT. It yields the protein CASSLEGRSTVDTQYF.

The CDR3, as DNA: TGTGCCGTCGTGGGGGGGAGCGGGAACACTGAAGCTTTCTTT. Protein product: CAVVGGSGNTEAFF. The chain joins TRBV10-3 to TRBJ1-1, with D perhaps matching TRBD1 (5 bases). Germline CDR1 ENHRY, CDR2 SYGVKD. The V and J ends lost 11 bases and 1 base respectively, with 17 bases between them. The CDR3 contains 14 residues.

The J gene is TRBJ2-1, the V gene TRBV24-1; 10 positions agree with TRBD2. The CDR3 spans 16 residues. The germline CDR1 and CDR2 sequences are KGHDR and SFDVKD. Trimming at V came to 4 bases and at J to 8 bases, leaving 10 bases not matched to a gene. The CDR3 sequence is CATSDPEAGGPYEQFF. The CDR3 nucleotides read TGTGCCACCAGTGACCCTGAAGCGGGGGGGCCTTATGAGCAGTTCTTC.

This clonotype was detected a few times. The chain uses TRBV2 and TRBJ1-5; D unclear. The CDR3 is 14 amino acids. Trimming shortened V by 6 bases and J by 0 bases, and 9 bases separated the two germline ends. Germline V gives CDR1 SNHLY, CDR2 FYNNEI. The CDR3 reads CASSAVYSNQPQHF. CDR3 nucleotides: TGTGCCAGCAGCGCGGTCTATAGCAATCAGCCCCAGCATTTT.

The chain has TRBV12-3 or TRBV12-4 and TRBJ1-4; D unclear. There are 14 residues in the CDR3. The V gene lost 5 bases and the J gene lost 0 bases, with 7 bases spanning the gap. CDR3 sequence reads: CASSVLATNEKLFF. The CDR3 coding sequence is TGTGCCAGCAGTGTTCTGGCAACTAATGAAAAACTGTTTTTT.